The 26 T cell receptor beta chains in this list originate from one sample, sequenced in a study of CD8+CD57+ T cells in acquired aplastic anemia. Patients chosen for sequencing had CD8+CD57+ cells that had expanded, as shown by flow cytometry. Template material for TCR beta VDJ and CDR3 profiling consisted of genomic DNA. TCRdb used MiXCR to reprocess the reads, holding one entry per CDR3 protein. The data contain fewer than 250,000 distinct CDR3 sequences, roughly 50% of them singletons. What was sequenced was sorted CD4+, CD8+, or CD8+CD57+ T cells (not recorded which) from PBMCs. The receptor set was obtained from a human donor with aplastic anemia.

The chain carries TRBV20-1 and TRBJ1-5; 8 bases fit TRBD1. Germline V gene data show CDR1 as DFQATT and CDR2 as SNEGSKA (reference sequence). This CDR3 comprises 16 residues. Unmatched junction bases numbered 12, after V lost 3 bases and J lost 5 bases. Written as DNA, the CDR3 is TGCAGTGCTAGTCAGGGTGCAGGGACAGGCGATCAGCCCCAGCATTTT. Translated, it gives CSASQGAGTGDQPQHF.

Ten or more counts support this clonotype. The chain employs TRBV12-3 or TRBV12-4 and TRBJ1-2; D is perhaps TRBD1 (6 bases). The length of the CDR3 is 14 residues. The V end was cut by 5 bases, the J end by 2 bases, with 12 bases between. The DNA for the CDR3 is TGTGCCAGCAGTCCAGGGGCGCAGAACTATGGCTACACCTTC. This encodes CASSPGAQNYGYTF.

Only a few counts were recorded for this clonotype. V gene TRBV13 combines with J gene TRBJ1-6, with D perhaps TRBD1 (6 bases). With 5 bases removed from V and 9 bases from J, the gap between germline ends came to 17 bases. CDR3 length: 15 amino acids. The germline gives CDR1 PRHDT, CDR2 FYEKMQ (reference sequence). CDR3 residues: CASSGPGEVGSPLHF. CDR3 coding DNA: TGTGCCAGCAGCGGCCCAGGGGAAGTGGGTTCACCCCTCCACTTT. Based on the CDR3 plus reference TRBV13 and TRBJ1-6, the full variable domain is AAGVIQSPRHLIKEKRETATLKCYPIPRHDTVYWYQQGPGQDPQFLISFYEKMQSDKGSIPDRFSAQQFSDYHSELNMSSLELGDSALYFCASSGPGEVGSPLHFGNGTRLTVT.

V usage is TRBV5-4 and J usage is TRBJ2-5; 7 bases line up with TRBD1. With V trimmed by 4 bases and J by 0 bases, 3 bases remained unmatched. The CDR3 consists of 14 residues. CDR1 is SGHNT and CDR2 is YYREEE in the germline V gene (reference sequence). CDR3 DNA sequence: TGTGCCAGCAGCCTCGGACAGGACCAAGAGACCCAGTACTTC. Its translation is CASSLGQDQETQYF. Using reference TRBV5-4 and TRBJ2-5 for the parts outside the CDR3, the full variable domain is ETGVTQSPTHLIKTRGQQVTLRCSSQSGHNTVSWYQQALGQGPQFIFQYYREEENGRGNFPPRFSGLQFPNYSSELNVNALELDDSALYLCASSLGQDQETQYFGPGTRLLVL.

This clonotype was seen many times. CDR3 in amino acids: CASSLGAAQETQYF. CDR3 bases: TGTGCCAGCAGCTTGGGGGCAGCACAAGAGACCCAGTACTTC. This chain links TRBV7-3 with TRBJ2-5; possibly TRBD1 for D (6 bases). In germline, CDR1 is SGHTA, CDR2 FQGTGA. CDR3 length equals 14 residues. V shed 3 bases and J shed 2 bases, with 10 bases lying between them.

On this clonotype itself: One base away lies a much larger clone, so this may be a sequencing read error. The genes are TRBV11-2 and TRBJ2-1; TRBD1 agrees at 9 bases. The CDR3 has 19 residues. J gave up 5 bases and V 5 bases, and 19 bases lay outside the gene matches. Germline V gives CDR1 SGHAT, CDR2 FQNNGV. The CDR3 here is CASSLSRRGQGWRHNEQFF. CDR3 DNA sequence: TGTGCCAGCAGCCTTTCCCGCCGGGGACAGGGCTGGAGGCACAATGAGCAGTTCTTC.

There are many counts of this clonotype. The chain couples TRBV5-1 to TRBJ2-1; 9 positions match TRBD1. The germline V gene has CDR1 SGHRS and CDR2 YFSETQ. J gave up 6 bases and V 0 bases, and 10 bases lay outside the gene matches. This CDR3 region has 17 residues. The CDR3 sequence: CASSLAGTGSFTNEQFF. DNA of the CDR3: TGCGCCAGCAGCTTGGCCGGGACAGGGTCCTTTACCAATGAGCAGTTCTTC.

The V and J genes are TRBV7-8 and TRBJ1-4, with 11 bases matching TRBD1. The CDR3 totals 16 residues. With 4 bases clipped from V and 7 bases from J, the junction kept 8 bases outside the gene matches. The germline V gene encodes CDR1 SGHVS and CDR2 FQNEAQ. DNA for the CDR3: TGTGCCAGCAGCTGGACAGGGGGCGCGATGCCTGAAAAACTGTTTTTT. It encodes CASSWTGGAMPEKLFF.

The chain employs TRBV7-2 and TRBJ1-1; 7 positions match TRBD1. The CDR3 runs 13 residues. V was pared by 6 bases and J by 5 bases, with 6 bases of the junction left unmatched. Germline-derived CDR1 and CDR2 are SGHTA and FQGNSA. CDR3 coding DNA: TGTGCCAGCAGACAGGGGAGCTGGACTGAAGCTTTCTTT. Amino acids: CASRQGSWTEAFF.

Concerning this clonotype: One end of the junction varies from germline; a read error may be responsible. V is TRBV7-6 and J is TRBJ1-5; D gene ambiguous. This CDR3 region has 13 residues. CDR1 and CDR2 (germline): SGHVS, FNYEAQ. CDR3 residues: CASSAGSVQPRHF. The CDR3 DNA sequence: TGTGCCAGCAGCGCGGGGAGCGTGCAGCCCCGGCATTTT.

The J gene is TRBJ2-5, the V gene TRBV9; D might be TRBD2 (5 bases). Trimming removed 0 bases from V and 3 bases from J, with 6 bases in between. Germline V gives CDR1 SGDLS, CDR2 YYNGEE. The CDR3 is made up of 13 amino acids. The CDR3 sequence is CASSVAGEETQYF. The CDR3 nucleotides are TGTGCCAGCAGCGTAGCCGGGGAAGAGACCCAGTACTTC.

The chain employs TRBV20-1 and TRBJ1-6; no clear D. Germline assignment: CDR1 DFQATT and CDR2 SNEGSKA (reference sequence). V lost 3 bases and J lost 4, with 10 bases in between. The CDR3 loop spans 14 amino acids. The CDR3 nucleotides are TGCAGTGCTAGTCATTTAGGGTATAATTCACCCCTCCACTTT. Translated, it gives CSASHLGYNSPLHF.

The genes are TRBV4-1 and TRBJ1-2; D uncertain. The germline V and J ends were trimmed by 0 bases and 4 bases, with 12 bases remaining between them. Per germline, CDR1 MGHRA and CDR2 YSYEKL. The CDR3 sequence is 15 residues long. This chain's CDR3 is CASSQDHDDFYGYTF. The CDR3 bases are TGCGCCAGCAGCCAAGATCACGACGATTTCTATGGCTACACCTTC.

Concerning this clonotype itself: Relative to the germline gene, one junction end is altered; a read error may explain this. The V and J genes are TRBV7-9 and TRBJ2-3; 12 bases fit TRBD2. The germline gives CDR1 SEHNR, CDR2 FQNEAQ (reference sequence). The length of the CDR3 is 19 residues. CDR3 nucleotides: TGCGCCAGCAGCCTCGACCTAGCGGGGGGGTTTTTTTTTGGAGTTACGCAGTATTTT. Translation gives CASSLDLAGGFFFGVTQYF.

This clonotype occurred many times. The chain combines TRBV5-5 with TRBJ1-6; D is undetermined. V was trimmed by 4 bases and J by 10 bases, leaving 15 bases between them. There are 14 residues in the CDR3. In germline, CDR1 is SGHKS, CDR2 YYEKEE (reference sequence). The CDR3 loop is CASSQASEVSPLHF. The CDR3 DNA reads TGTGCCAGCAGCCAAGCAAGTGAGGTGTCACCCCTCCACTTT.

V usage is TRBV5-1 and J usage is TRBJ2-6, with 8 bases lining up with TRBD1. The CDR3 is 15 amino acids. Per germline, CDR1 SGHRS and CDR2 YFSETQ. The V gene end was trimmed by 0 bases and the J gene end by 10 bases; junction bases not matched to a gene: 6. For the CDR3, the DNA is TGCGCCAGCAGCTTGGTCGGAGACAGGGGTAACGTCCTGACTTTC. It encodes CASSLVGDRGNVLTF.

The rearrangement uses TRBV2 and TRBJ1-2; D remains ambiguous. The germline V gene has CDR1 SNHLY and CDR2 FYNNEI. V was clipped by 11 bases and J by 3 bases, with 19 bases between them. The CDR3 has 14 amino acids. Here the CDR3 reads CASPAGNADYGYTF. For the CDR3, the DNA is TGTGCCTCTCCGGCCGGGAATGCTGACTATGGCTACACCTTC.

With respect to this clonotype: Given a much more abundant clone one base away, this may be a read error. V is TRBV7-3 and J is TRBJ1-5, with D unresolved. This CDR3 has 13 amino acids. Germline values: CDR1 SGHTA, CDR2 FQGTGA. Deletions cut 9 bases from V and 5 bases from J, with 14 bases between. The CDR3 coding sequence is TGTGCCAGAAGCCCCGCCCGGGATCAGCCCCAGCATTTT. Translating it yields CARSPARDQPQHF.

This clonotype has only one observation. The conserved final phenylalanine or tryptophan is absent from the CDR3, which likely points to a read error. It is unclear where the CDR3 begins or ends on the DNA, so no DNA is shown, and the CDR3 is as TCRdb lists it. This chain connects TRBV7-2 to TRBJ2-7; TRBD2 reflects the table's D call only, with no check against the DNA. Germline V gene data show CDR1 as SGHTA and CDR2 as FQGNSA. The CDR3 is 11 amino acids in total, end residues counted. CDR3 sequence: CASSLSSGGYT.

The sample holds many counts of this clonotype. The chain is built from TRBV19 and TRBJ2-4; tentative D call: TRBD2 (6 bases). Germline CDR1 is LNHDA and CDR2 is SQIVND (reference sequence). This CDR3 spans 14 amino acids. Trimming stripped 6 bases from V and 6 bases from J, with 15 bases between. The CDR3 spells CASSAQQAGNIQYF. DNA for the CDR3: TGTGCCAGTAGCGCGCAGCAAGCGGGAAACATTCAGTACTTC.

Details on this clonotype: The conserved phenylalanine or tryptophan is not found at the CDR3 terminus, so this likely reflects a read error. The rearrangement links TRBV29-1 to TRBJ2-3; 11 bases are a match to TRBD2. Germline V gene sequence: CDR1 SQVTM, CDR2 ANQGSEA. The CDR3 totals 15 residues. V shed 4 bases and J 5 bases; nucleotides not matched to a gene: 8. The DNA for the CDR3 is TGCAGCGTTGGGGCTAGCGGGGGGTTGGGAGATACGCAGTATTCT. Translating gives CSVGASGGLGDTQYS.

The gene calls are TRBV7-9 and TRBJ2-3; D possibly corresponds to TRBD1 (5 bases). V lost 2 bases and J lost 5, with 14 bases in between. Germline V gene sequence: CDR1 SEHNR, CDR2 FQNEAQ (reference sequence). The CDR3 loop spans 15 amino acids. Here the CDR3 reads CASSLSRAHGDTQYF. In DNA, the CDR3 is TGTGCCAGCAGCTTATCCAGGGCCCATGGAGATACGCAGTATTTT.

V usage is TRBV2 and J usage is TRBJ1-1, with 8 bases identical to TRBD1. The V gene end was trimmed by 4 bases and the J gene end by 10 bases; junction bases not matched to a gene: 5. Per germline, CDR1 SNHLY and CDR2 FYNNEI. This CDR3 contains 12 residues. The CDR3 region has the DNA TGTGCCAGCAGTGTTAGACAGGGGAGAGCTTTCTTT. Protein sequence: CASSVRQGRAFF.

The chain joins TRBV15 to TRBJ1-2, with D hard to call. Trimming pared 5 bases from V and 2 bases from J, leaving 6 bases between. Germline CDR1 is LNHNV and CDR2 is YYDKDF (reference sequence). The CDR3 spans 12 residues. The CDR3 region is CATSGRNYGYTF. The DNA for the CDR3 is TGTGCCACCAGCGGGCGGAACTATGGCTACACCTTC.

This clonotype was seen many times. The chain is built from TRBV28 and TRBJ1-6; D may be TRBD1 (6 bases). V gave up 5 bases and J gave up 10 bases, with 24 bases separating them. Germline lookup yields CDR1 MDHEN and CDR2 SYDVKM. The CDR3 loop spans 17 amino acids. CDR3 sequence reads: CASSRLGGTGLGSPLHF. The DNA of the CDR3 is TGTGCCAGCAGTCGCTTAGGGGGAACGGGCTTAGGGTCACCCCTCCACTTT.

As regards this clonotype: This could be a read error, since a much larger clone is one nucleotide away. The chain couples TRBV2 to TRBJ2-1, with 9 bases fitting TRBD2. The germline CDR1 and CDR2 sequences are SNHLY and FYNNEI. This CDR3 is 15 amino acids long. The CDR3 DNA is TGTGCCAGCACTCTCGAGCGGGGGGTTAGGAATGGGCAGTTCTTC. This gives the protein CASTLERGVRNGQFF.